The clone carrying this TCR beta chain was recorded once. Its antigen is currently unknown. Sequencing was performed with immunoSEQ multiplex PCR; in TCRdb, only in-frame clones are kept and a portion is missing. The sample lists about 150,000 clones, about 92% seen once, with 2.5% to 3.5% in the top ten. This sample is part of a study of T cell responses to AZD1222 COVID-19 vaccine. General study results and limits: Following two doses of AZD1222, Spike-specific TCR breadth and depth rose. Close to half of spike-specific TCRs reportedly recognize unmutated variant regions.

Germline V gene sequence: CDR1 LNHNV, CDR2 YYDKDF (reference sequence). The V gene lost 11 bases and the J gene lost 8 bases, with 22 bases spanning the gap. CDR3 length equals 15 residues. The sequences come from peripheral blood, collected 28 days after the second AZD1222 dose. V usage is TRBV15 and J usage is TRBJ1-6; possible D gene TRBD1, 5 bases. The sequence came from an adult who received the AZD1222 COVID-19 vaccine. The CDR3 is CASSGGKFNDSPLHF. As DNA, the CDR3 is TGTGCCTCCTCGGGGGGGAAATTCAATGATTCACCCCTCCACTTT.